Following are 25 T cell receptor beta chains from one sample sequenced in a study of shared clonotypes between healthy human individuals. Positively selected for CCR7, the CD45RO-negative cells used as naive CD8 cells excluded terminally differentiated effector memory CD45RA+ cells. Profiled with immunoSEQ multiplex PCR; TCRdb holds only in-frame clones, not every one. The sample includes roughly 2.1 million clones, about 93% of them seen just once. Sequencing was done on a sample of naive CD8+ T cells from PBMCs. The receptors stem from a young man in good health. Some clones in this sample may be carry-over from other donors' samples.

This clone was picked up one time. The CDR3 bases are TGTGCCAGCACCGCGACAGTACTAAAACTTATGAACACTGAAGCTTTCTTT. It translates to CASTATVLKLMNTEAFF. The rearrangement joins TRBV28 to TRBJ1-1, with D possibly matching TRBD1 (5 bases). CDR1 is MDHEN, CDR2 SYDVKM, per germline. The CDR3 runs to 17 residues. Deletions cut 7 bases from V and 0 bases from J, with 21 bases between.

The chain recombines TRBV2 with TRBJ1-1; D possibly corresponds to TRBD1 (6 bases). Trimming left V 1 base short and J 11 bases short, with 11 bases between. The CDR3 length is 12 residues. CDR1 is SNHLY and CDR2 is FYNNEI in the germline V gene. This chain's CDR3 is CASSEGGLGAFF. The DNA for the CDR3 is TGTGCCAGCAGTGAAGGGGGGCTGGGGGCTTTCTTT.

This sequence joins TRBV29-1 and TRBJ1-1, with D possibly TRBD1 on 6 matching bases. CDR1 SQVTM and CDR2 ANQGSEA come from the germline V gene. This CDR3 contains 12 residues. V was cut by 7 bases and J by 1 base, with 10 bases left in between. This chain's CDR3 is CSGRQENTEAFF. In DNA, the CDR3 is TGCAGCGGGCGACAGGAGAACACTGAAGCTTTCTTT. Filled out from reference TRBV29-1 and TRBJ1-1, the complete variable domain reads SAVISQKPSRDICQRGTSLTIQCQVDSQVTMMFWYRQQPGQSLTLIATANQGSEATYESGFVIDKFPISRPNLTFSTLTVSNMSPEDSSIYLCSGRQENTEAFFGQGTRLTVV.

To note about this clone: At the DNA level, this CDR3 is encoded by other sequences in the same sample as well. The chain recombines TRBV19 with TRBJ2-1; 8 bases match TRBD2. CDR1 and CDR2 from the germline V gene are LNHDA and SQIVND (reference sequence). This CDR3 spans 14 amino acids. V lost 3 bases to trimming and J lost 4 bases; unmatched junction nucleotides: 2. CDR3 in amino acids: CASSMSGGYNEQFF. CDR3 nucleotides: TGTGCCAGTAGTATGAGCGGGGGATACAATGAGCAGTTCTTC.

The CDR3 is CASSVGTNHEQFF. CDR3 coding DNA: TGTGCCAGCAGCGTCGGGACTAACCATGAGCAGTTCTTC. V and J are TRBV9 and TRBJ2-1; TRBD2 agrees at 7 bases. This CDR3 spans 13 amino acids. V gave up 2 bases and J gave up 8 bases; unmatched junction bases: 4. CDR1 SGDLS and CDR2 YYNGEE come from the germline V gene. Using reference TRBV9 and TRBJ2-1 for the parts outside the CDR3, the full variable domain is DSGVTQTPKHLITATGQRVTLRCSPRSGDLSVYWYQQSLDQGLQFLIQYYNGEERAKGNILERFSAQQFPDLHSELNLSSLELGDSALYFCASSVGTNHEQFFGPGTRLTVL.

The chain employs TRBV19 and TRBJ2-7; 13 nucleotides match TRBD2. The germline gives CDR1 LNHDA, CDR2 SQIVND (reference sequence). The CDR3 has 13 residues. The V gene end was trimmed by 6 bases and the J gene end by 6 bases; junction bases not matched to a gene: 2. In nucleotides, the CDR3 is TGTGCCAGTAGCGGGACTAGCGGGATCGAGCAGTACTTC. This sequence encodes CASSGTSGIEQYF.

CDR3 loop: CASSTGTASYEQYF. CDR3 nucleotide sequence: TGTGCCAGCAGCACCGGGACAGCCTCCTACGAGCAGTACTTC. The rearrangement joins TRBV5-6 to TRBJ2-7, with 7 nucleotides matching TRBD1. This CDR3 region has 14 residues. After removal of 4 bases from V and 0 bases from J, the junction contained 4 bases not matched to a gene. Germline lookup yields CDR1 SGHDT and CDR2 YYEEEE.

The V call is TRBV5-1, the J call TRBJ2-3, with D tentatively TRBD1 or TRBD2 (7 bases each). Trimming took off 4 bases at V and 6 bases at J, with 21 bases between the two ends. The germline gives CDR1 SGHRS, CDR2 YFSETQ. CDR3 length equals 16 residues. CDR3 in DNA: TGCGCCAGCAGCCTGCGGGGGACAGCCACACAGGATACGCAGTATTTT. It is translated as CASSLRGTATQDTQYF.

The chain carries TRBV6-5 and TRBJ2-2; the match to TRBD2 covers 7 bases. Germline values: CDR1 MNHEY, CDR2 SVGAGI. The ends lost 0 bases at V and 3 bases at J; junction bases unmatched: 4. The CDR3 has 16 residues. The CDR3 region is CASSYSGGGYTGELFF. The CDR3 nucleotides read TGTGCCAGCAGTTACTCGGGGGGAGGGTACACCGGGGAGCTGTTTTTT.

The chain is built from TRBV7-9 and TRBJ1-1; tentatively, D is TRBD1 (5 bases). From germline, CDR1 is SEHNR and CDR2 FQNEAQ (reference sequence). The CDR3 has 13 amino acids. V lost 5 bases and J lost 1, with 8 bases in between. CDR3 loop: CASSKTGNTEAFF. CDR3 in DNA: TGTGCCAGCAGCAAAACAGGGAACACTGAAGCTTTCTTT.

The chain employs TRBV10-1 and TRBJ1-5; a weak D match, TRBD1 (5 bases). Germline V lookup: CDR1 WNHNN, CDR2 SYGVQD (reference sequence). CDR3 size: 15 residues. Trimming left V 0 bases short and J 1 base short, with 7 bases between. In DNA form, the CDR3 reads TGCGCCAGCAGTGAGTCCAGGGAAAGCAATCAGCCCCAGCATTTT. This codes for CASSESRESNQPQHF.

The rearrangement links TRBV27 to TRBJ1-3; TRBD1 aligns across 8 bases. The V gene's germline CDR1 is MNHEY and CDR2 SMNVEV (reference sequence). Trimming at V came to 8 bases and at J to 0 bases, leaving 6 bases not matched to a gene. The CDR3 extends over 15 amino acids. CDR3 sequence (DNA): TGTGCCAGCGCTGTGACAGGGGCCTCTGGAAACACCATATATTTT. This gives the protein CASAVTGASGNTIYF.

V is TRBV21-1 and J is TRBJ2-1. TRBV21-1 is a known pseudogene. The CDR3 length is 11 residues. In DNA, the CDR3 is TGTGCCAGCCCCGGGCCACCCCTCGGGCTCTTC. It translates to CASPGPPLGLF.

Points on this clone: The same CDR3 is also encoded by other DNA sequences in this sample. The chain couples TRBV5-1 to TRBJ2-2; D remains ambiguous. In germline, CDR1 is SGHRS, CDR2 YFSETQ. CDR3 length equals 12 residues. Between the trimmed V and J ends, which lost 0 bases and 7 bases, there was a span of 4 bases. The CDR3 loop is CASSLAGGELFF. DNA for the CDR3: TGCGCCAGCAGCTTGGCAGGCGGGGAGCTGTTTTTT.

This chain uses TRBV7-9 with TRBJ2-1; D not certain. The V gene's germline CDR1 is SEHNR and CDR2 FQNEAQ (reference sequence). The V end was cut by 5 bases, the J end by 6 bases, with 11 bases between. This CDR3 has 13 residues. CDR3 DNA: TGTGCCAGCAGCCCCGCTGGAACCAATGAGCAGTTCTTC. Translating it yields CASSPAGTNEQFF.

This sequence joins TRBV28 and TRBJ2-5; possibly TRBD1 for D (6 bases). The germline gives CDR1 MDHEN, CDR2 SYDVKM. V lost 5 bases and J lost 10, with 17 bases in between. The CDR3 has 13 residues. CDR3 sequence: CASSPHIGTNQYF. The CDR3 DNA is TGTGCCAGCAGTCCCCACATAGGGACAAACCAGTACTTC.

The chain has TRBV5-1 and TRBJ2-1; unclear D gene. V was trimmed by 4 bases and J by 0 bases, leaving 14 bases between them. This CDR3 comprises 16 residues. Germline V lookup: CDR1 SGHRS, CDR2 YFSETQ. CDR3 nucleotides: TGCGCCAGCAGCAGCATGGGCGCCAGCTCCTACAATGAGCAGTTCTTC. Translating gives CASSSMGASSYNEQFF.

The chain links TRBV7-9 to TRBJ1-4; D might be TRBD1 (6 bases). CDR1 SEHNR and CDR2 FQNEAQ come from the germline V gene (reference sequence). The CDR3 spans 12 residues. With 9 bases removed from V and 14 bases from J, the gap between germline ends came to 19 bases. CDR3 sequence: CASGQTLGTLFF. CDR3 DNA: TGTGCCAGTGGACAGACGCTTGGAACTCTGTTTTTT.

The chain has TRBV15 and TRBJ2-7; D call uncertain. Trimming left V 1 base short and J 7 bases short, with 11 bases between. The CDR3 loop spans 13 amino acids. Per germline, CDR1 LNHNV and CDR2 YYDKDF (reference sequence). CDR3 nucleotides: TGTGCCACCAGCAGAGTACGGGCGCAGGAGCAGTACTTC. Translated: CATSRVRAQEQYF.

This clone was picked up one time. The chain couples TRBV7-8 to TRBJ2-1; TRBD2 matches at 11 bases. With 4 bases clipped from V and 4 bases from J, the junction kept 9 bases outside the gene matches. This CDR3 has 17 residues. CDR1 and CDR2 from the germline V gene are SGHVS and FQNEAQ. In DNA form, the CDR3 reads TGTGCCAGCAGCTCGAATCCGGGACTAGCGGTTTACAATGAGCAGTTCTTC. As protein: CASSSNPGLAVYNEQFF.

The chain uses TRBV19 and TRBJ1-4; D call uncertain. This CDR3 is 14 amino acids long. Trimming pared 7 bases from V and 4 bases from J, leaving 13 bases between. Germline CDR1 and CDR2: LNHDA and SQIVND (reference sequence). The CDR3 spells CASTQRGSNEKLFF. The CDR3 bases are TGTGCCAGTACCCAGCGGGGAAGTAATGAAAAACTGTTTTTT.

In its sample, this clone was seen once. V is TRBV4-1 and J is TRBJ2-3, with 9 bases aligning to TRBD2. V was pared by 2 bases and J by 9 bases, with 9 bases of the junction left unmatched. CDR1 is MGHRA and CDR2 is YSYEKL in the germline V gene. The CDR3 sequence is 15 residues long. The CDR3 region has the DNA TGCGCCAGCAGCCAACCGACTAGCGGAACGGGGACGCAGTATTTT. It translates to CASSQPTSGTGTQYF.

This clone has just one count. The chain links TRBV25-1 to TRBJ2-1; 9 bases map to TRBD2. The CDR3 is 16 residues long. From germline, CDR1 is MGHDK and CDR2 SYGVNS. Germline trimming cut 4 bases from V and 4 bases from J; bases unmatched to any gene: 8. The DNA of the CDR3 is TGTGCCAGCAGTGGGATTAGCGGGAGTAGGTACAATGAGCAGTTCTTC. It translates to CASSGISGSRYNEQFF.

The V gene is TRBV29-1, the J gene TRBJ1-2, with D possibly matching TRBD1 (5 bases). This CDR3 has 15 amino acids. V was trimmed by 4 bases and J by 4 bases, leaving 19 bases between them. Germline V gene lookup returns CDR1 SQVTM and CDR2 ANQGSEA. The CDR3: CSVAGLGSLIYGYTF. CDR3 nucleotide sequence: TGCAGCGTTGCAGGGCTCGGTTCTCTTATCTATGGCTACACCTTC.

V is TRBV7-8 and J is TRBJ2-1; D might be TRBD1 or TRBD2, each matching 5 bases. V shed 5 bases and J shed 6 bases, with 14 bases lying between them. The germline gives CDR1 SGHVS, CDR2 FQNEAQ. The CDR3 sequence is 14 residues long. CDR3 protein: CASSRTGTRNEQFF. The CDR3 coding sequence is TGTGCCAGCAGCAGAACCGGGACCCGCAATGAGCAGTTCTTC.